The T cell receptor beta chain described here comes from a study of control samples from healthy donors and cancer patients. CDR1 and CDR2 (germline): MNHEY, SVGAGI. V was pared by 1 base and J by 3 bases, with 4 bases of the junction left unmatched. The CDR3 consists of 16 residues. Assay: immunoSEQ multiplex PCR; the TCRdb copy retains only in-frame clones and omits some. The table has around 120,000 clones, about 94% seen once. This sequence originates from a young man in good health. The sequenced sample was blood. This chain connects TRBV6-5 to TRBJ1-4; TRBD1 matches at 8 bases. The DNA for the CDR3 is TGTGCCAGCAGTTACTTTACAGGGGGACCTAATGAAAAACTGTTTTTT. Its translation: CASSYFTGGPNEKLFF.